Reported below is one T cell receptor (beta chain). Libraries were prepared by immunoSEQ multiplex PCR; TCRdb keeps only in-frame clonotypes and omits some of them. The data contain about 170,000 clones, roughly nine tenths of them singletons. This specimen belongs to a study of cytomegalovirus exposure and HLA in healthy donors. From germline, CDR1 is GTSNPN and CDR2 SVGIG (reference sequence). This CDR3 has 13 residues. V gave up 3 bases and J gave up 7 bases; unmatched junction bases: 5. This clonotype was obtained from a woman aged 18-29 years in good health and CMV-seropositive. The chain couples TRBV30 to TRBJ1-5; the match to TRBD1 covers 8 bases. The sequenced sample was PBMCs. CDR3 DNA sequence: TGTGCCTGGAGGGCAGGGGGCAGGCAGCCCCAGCATTTT. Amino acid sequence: CAWRAGGRQPQHF.